The 17 T cell receptor beta chains reported below all come from one sample, sequenced in a study of blood T cell repertoires in COVID-19. Clones were read by immunoSEQ multiplex PCR, and TCRdb kept only the in-frame ones, dropping some. The profile shows fewer than 200,000 clones, roughly 86% of them singletons. Sequences were obtained from peripheral blood. The receptors originated from a woman of 80 years or more with COVID-19, enrolled during active disease.

V is TRBV7-5 and J is TRBJ1-6. TRBV7-5 is a documented pseudogene. CDR3 size: 14 residues. The CDR3 DNA is TGTGCCAGAAGCCCCCTGGGGAGGGGTTCACCCCTCCACTTT. It is translated as CARSPLGRGSPLHF.

This chain uses TRBV11-2 with TRBJ1-5; D is uncertain. CDR3 size: 13 residues. Trimming took off 2 bases at V and 7 bases at J, with 9 bases between the two ends. In germline, CDR1 is SGHAT, CDR2 FQNNGV. The CDR3 protein is CASSLTGGQPQHF. The DNA for the CDR3 is TGTGCCAGCAGCTTAACGGGTGGACAGCCCCAGCATTTT. Supplemented by reference TRBV11-2 and TRBJ1-5, the full variable domain reads EAGVAQSPRYKIIEKRQSVAFWCNPISGHATLYWYQQILGQGPKLLIQFQNNGVVDDSQLPKDRFSAERLKGVDSTLKIQPAKLEDSAVYLCASSLTGGQPQHFGDGTRLSIL.

The V and J genes are TRBV7-2 and TRBJ2-1; D gene ambiguous. The CDR3 totals 12 residues. V shed 7 bases and J shed 9 bases, with 13 bases lying between them. Germline values: CDR1 SGHTA, CDR2 FQGNSA. CDR3 residues: CASNFGGGEQFF. The CDR3, as DNA: TGTGCCAGCAACTTCGGTGGTGGTGAGCAGTTCTTC.

The chain carries TRBV5-4 and TRBJ1-5; TRBD1 matches at 7 bases. The CDR3 covers 16 residues. The ends lost 5 bases at V and 0 bases at J; junction bases unmatched: 8. In germline, CDR1 is SGHNT, CDR2 YYREEE (reference sequence). CDR3 sequence (DNA): TGTGCCAGCAGTACCGAACAGGGGCATAGCAATCAGCCCCAGCATTTT. Translating gives CASSTEQGHSNQPQHF.

This rearrangement joins TRBV28 to TRBJ2-3, with a possible D match to TRBD2 (5 bases). CDR3 length equals 15 residues. CDR1 and CDR2 from the germline V gene are MDHEN and SYDVKM. V lost 5 bases and J 4 bases, leaving 16 bases between the germline ends. Written as DNA, the CDR3 is TGTGCCAGCAGTACCCTAAGCGGACGGGCAGATACGCAGTATTTT. Its translation is CASSTLSGRADTQYF.

This chain links TRBV28 with TRBJ2-2, with D tentatively TRBD1 (6 bases). The length of the CDR3 is 17 residues. Germline V gene sequence: CDR1 MDHEN, CDR2 SYDVKM. V lost 3 bases, J lost 0 bases, and 14 bases lay in between. The CDR3 DNA reads TGTGCCAGCAGTTTTTTAGGGACATCCGCGAACACCGGGGAGCTGTTTTTT. Translated, it gives CASSFLGTSANTGELFF.

The genes are TRBV20-1 and TRBJ2-7; no firm D call. The V and J ends lost 8 bases and 5 bases respectively, with 13 bases between them. CDR3 length equals 11 residues. Germline V gene lookup returns CDR1 DFQATT and CDR2 SNEGSKA (reference sequence). CDR3 sequence: CSLVGFDEQYF. DNA of the CDR3: TGCAGTTTGGTCGGGTTTGACGAGCAGTACTTC.

The chain carries TRBV29-1 and TRBJ2-1; TRBD2 might be the D (5 bases). V lost 4 bases, J lost 4 bases, and 11 bases lay in between. This CDR3 region has 13 residues. Germline-derived CDR1 and CDR2 are SQVTM and ANQGSEA. The CDR3 sequence: CSVASTIYNEQFF. The CDR3 DNA reads TGCAGCGTTGCTTCGACTATTTACAATGAGCAGTTCTTC.

The chain couples TRBV5-1 to TRBJ2-1; 14 bases map to TRBD2. The CDR3 consists of 18 residues. J gave up 3 bases and V 0 bases, and 5 bases lay outside the gene matches. CDR1 and CDR2 from the germline V gene are SGHRS and YFSETQ. CDR3 sequence (DNA): TGCGCCAGCAGCTTGGGGACAGGGACTAGCGGGAGCTACAATGAGCAGTTCTTC. It yields the protein CASSLGTGTSGSYNEQFF.

The chain carries TRBV28 and TRBJ2-7, with 7 bases that match TRBD2. Germline assignment: CDR1 MDHEN and CDR2 SYDVKM. J was trimmed by 3 bases and V by 10 bases; bases with no gene match: 18. The CDR3 runs to 16 residues. CDR3 in amino acids: CATGRSFGRQGYEQYF. CDR3 DNA sequence: TGTGCCACGGGACGGAGTTTCGGGAGGCAGGGCTACGAGCAGTACTTC. Based on the CDR3 plus reference TRBV28 and TRBJ2-7, the full variable domain is DVKVTQSSRYLVKRTGEKVFLECVQDMDHENMFWYRQDPGLGLRLIYFSYDVKMKEKGDIPEGYSVSREKKERFSLILESASTNQTSMYLCATGRSFGRQGYEQYFGPGTRLTVT.

The chain uses TRBV27 and TRBJ2-7; D is ambiguous. V was shortened by 2 bases and J by 1 base, with 6 bases between the two germline ends. The CDR3 is 13 amino acids. Looked up from germline, CDR1 is MNHEY and CDR2 is SMNVEV (reference sequence). The CDR3 DNA is TGTGCCAGCAGTTTAGGCAGATCCTACGAGCAGTACTTC. Translating gives CASSLGRSYEQYF.

The chain combines TRBV5-1 with TRBJ2-1; 9 bases agree with TRBD1. Germline assignment: CDR1 SGHRS and CDR2 YFSETQ. V trimming: 7 bases; J trimming: 5 bases; junction bases outside the gene matches: 7. CDR3 length equals 14 residues. The DNA for the CDR3 is TGCGCCAGCCGGGGGACAGGGTCCCACAATGAGCAGTTCTTC. This encodes CASRGTGSHNEQFF.

This clone was picked up a small number of times. This chain joins TRBV11-1 and TRBJ1-1; 8 nucleotides agree with TRBD1. V dropped 2 bases and J dropped 4; count of bases not matched to a gene: 6. The CDR3 extends over 15 amino acids. Germline-derived CDR1 and CDR2 are SGHAT and FQDESV (reference sequence). The CDR3 loop is CASSLLQGAGTEAFF. The CDR3 region has the DNA TGTGCCAGCAGCTTACTCCAGGGGGCCGGCACTGAAGCTTTCTTT.

This chain links TRBV5-4 with TRBJ2-3, with 14 bases matching TRBD2. Germline assignment: CDR1 SGHNT and CDR2 YYREEE (reference sequence). The length of the CDR3 is 16 residues. J gave up 4 bases and V 3 bases, and 4 bases lay outside the gene matches. The CDR3 here is CASSSLTSGRADTQYF. Here the CDR3 DNA reads TGTGCCAGCAGCTCCTTGACTAGCGGGAGGGCAGATACGCAGTATTTT.

The rearrangement joins TRBV5-1 to TRBJ1-2; D is possibly TRBD1 (6 bases). Germline loops: CDR1 SGHRS, CDR2 YFSETQ. This CDR3 is built from 13 residues. Between the trimmed V and J ends, which lost 3 bases and 4 bases, there was a span of 10 bases. CDR3 bases: TGCGCCAGCAGCTCGGACAGTCCCTATGGCTACACCTTC. This translates into CASSSDSPYGYTF. The full variable domain, completed using reference TRBV5-1 and TRBJ1-2, is KAGVTQTPRYLIKTRGQQVTLSCSPISGHRSVSWYQQTPGQGLQFLFEYFSETQRNKGNFPGRFSGRQFSNSRSEMNVSTLELGDSALYLCASSSDSPYGYTFGSGTRLTVV.

The count of this clone is one. V and J are TRBV7-9 and TRBJ1-1; maybe TRBD1 (5 bases). The CDR3 totals 13 residues. V was cut by 7 bases and J by 1 base, with 10 bases left in between. Germline V gene sequence: CDR1 SEHNR, CDR2 FQNEAQ (reference sequence). CDR3 nucleotide sequence: TGTGCCAGCATCCCGACAGCGAACACTGAAGCTTTCTTT. Residues: CASIPTANTEAFF. Full variable domain (remainder filled in from reference TRBV7-9 and TRBJ1-1): DTGVSQNPRHKITKRGQNVTFRCDPISEHNRLYWYRQTLGQGPEFLTYFQNEAQLEKSRLLSDRFSAERPKGSFSTLEIQRTEQGDSAMYLCASIPTANTEAFFGQGTRLTVV.

The rearrangement uses TRBV6-9 and TRBJ2-2, with 8 bases that match TRBD1. The V gene end was trimmed by 2 bases and the J gene end by 4 bases; junction bases not matched to a gene: 9. The germline V gene encodes CDR1 MNHGY and CDR2 SVAAGI. The CDR3 has 17 residues. The CDR3 DNA reads TGTGCCAGCAGTTATAGCAGGGGGCAAACGGTCACCGGGGAGCTGTTTTTT. Protein: CASSYSRGQTVTGELFF.